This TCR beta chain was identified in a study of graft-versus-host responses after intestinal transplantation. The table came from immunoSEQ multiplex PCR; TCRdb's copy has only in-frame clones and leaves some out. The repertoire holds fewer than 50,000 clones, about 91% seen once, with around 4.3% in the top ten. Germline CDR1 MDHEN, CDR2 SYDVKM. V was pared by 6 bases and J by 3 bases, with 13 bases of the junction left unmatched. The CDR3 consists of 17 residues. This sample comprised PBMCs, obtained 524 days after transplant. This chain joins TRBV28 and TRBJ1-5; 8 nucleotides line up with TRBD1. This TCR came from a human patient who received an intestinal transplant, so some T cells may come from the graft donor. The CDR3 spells CASSTSYRGVLNQPQHF. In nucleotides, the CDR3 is TGTGCCAGCAGCACGAGTTACAGGGGGGTTCTCAATCAGCCCCAGCATTTT.